The next 11 T cell receptor beta chains were all read from a single sample in a study of cytomegalovirus exposure and HLA in healthy donors. The PCR made use of 60 Vbeta and 13 Jbeta primers. The data were produced by immunoSEQ multiplex PCR, yet TCRdb's version contains in-frame clones alone and is incomplete. This sample has 55,000 to 80,000 clones, with roughly 75% found just once. The sample was PBMCs. The receptors stem from a woman in her 30s in good health and CMV-seronegative.

This clone was found once. The rearrangement links TRBV7-6 to TRBJ2-5, with D tentatively TRBD2 (6 bases). CDR3 length equals 15 residues. Germline V gene lookup returns CDR1 SGHVS and CDR2 FNYEAQ. V dropped 1 base and J dropped 4 bases, with 13 bases sitting between them. The CDR3 coding sequence is TGTGCCAGCAGCTTAGGGCGAGGGAGGTTAGAGACCCAGTACTTC. It encodes CASSLGRGRLETQYF. The whole variable domain, filled in from reference TRBV7-6 and TRBJ2-5, reads GAGVSQSPRYKVTKRGQDVALRCDPISGHVSLYWYRQALGQGPEFLTYFNYEAQQDKSGLPNDRFSAERPEGSISTLTIQRTEQRDSAMYRCASSLGRGRLETQYFGPGTRLLVL.

This chain links TRBV6-1 with TRBJ1-2, with TRBD1 as a possible D gene (5 bases). The CDR3 runs 14 residues. Germline V CDR1 and CDR2: MNHNS, SASEGT. The CDR3 DNA sequence: TGTGCTTACCGAAAGGGGAACGGTGAAAGGGGCTACACCTTC. The encoded protein is CAYRKGNGERGYTF.

V and J are TRBV18 and TRBJ2-3; 8 nucleotides match TRBD1. This CDR3 has 18 residues. With 6 bases clipped from V and 1 base from J, the junction kept 15 bases outside the gene matches. Germline CDR1 is KGHSH and CDR2 is LQKENI. The CDR3 here is CASSPGTGGTERTDTQYF. Written as DNA, the CDR3 is TGTGCCAGCTCCCCCGGGACAGGTGGGACTGAGCGCACAGATACGCAGTATTTT.

This chain joins TRBV19 and TRBJ1-6; D may be TRBD1 (5 bases). Deletions cut 3 bases from V and 9 bases from J, with 9 bases between. This CDR3 is built from 13 residues. The germline V gene has CDR1 LNHDA and CDR2 SQIVND (reference sequence). This chain's CDR3 is CASSMWGVSPLHF. The DNA of the CDR3 is TGTGCCAGTAGTATGTGGGGGGTTTCACCCCTCCACTTT.

J is TRBJ2-5 and V is TRBV28; D gene uncertain. Matching the DNA end better, TRBJ2-7 makes the J call doubtful. Per germline, CDR1 MDHEN and CDR2 SYDVKM. CDR3 size: 13 residues. The CDR3: CASSLRPGHEQYF. CDR3 sequence (DNA): TGTGCCAGCAGTTTACGGCCCGGACACGAGCAGTACTTC.

This clone has just a few counts. The genes are TRBV5-4 and TRBJ1-2, with TRBD1 matching 12 bases. J was trimmed by 6 bases and V by 3 bases; bases with no gene match: 6. The CDR3 has 15 amino acids. The V gene's germline CDR1 is SGHNT and CDR2 YYREEE (reference sequence). The CDR3 DNA reads TGTGCCAGCAGCTCCCGGGACAGGGGGCTGGATGGCTACACCTTC. This codes for CASSSRDRGLDGYTF. Together with reference TRBV5-4 and TRBJ1-2, the CDR3 gives the full variable domain: ETGVTQSPTHLIKTRGQQVTLRCSSQSGHNTVSWYQQALGQGPQFIFQYYREEENGRGNFPPRFSGLQFPNYSSELNVNALELDDSALYLCASSSRDRGLDGYTFGSGTRLTVV.

This clone was counted between two and nine times. V is TRBV5-1 and J is TRBJ2-7, with D unclear. V lost 1 base, J lost 0 bases, and 8 bases lay in between. The CDR3 has 14 amino acids. Germline V gene data show CDR1 as SGHRS and CDR2 as YFSETQ. The CDR3 is CASSLQVSSYEQYF. The CDR3 DNA reads TGCGCCAGCAGCTTGCAAGTGAGCTCCTACGAGCAGTACTTC.

The genes are TRBV6-5 and TRBJ1-2; maybe TRBD1 (5 bases). The germline gives CDR1 MNHEY, CDR2 SVGAGI. V dropped 0 bases and J dropped 4 bases, with 12 bases sitting between them. CDR3 size: 15 residues. CDR3 nucleotides: TGTGCCAGCAGTTACTCGAGGGACTCCAGCTATGGCTACACCTTC. This encodes CASSYSRDSSYGYTF.

J is TRBJ2-7 and V is TRBV15, with a weak D call TRBD1 (5 bases). CDR1 is LNHNV, CDR2 YYDKDF, per germline (reference sequence). V lost 8 bases and J lost 4, with 9 bases in between. The CDR3 length is 11 residues. As DNA, the CDR3 is TGTGCCACCGGCCAGGGTTACGAGCAGTACGTC. Translation: CATGQGYEQYV.

This sequence joins TRBV7-9 and TRBJ2-7; possibly TRBD1 for D (6 bases). The CDR3 loop spans 14 amino acids. CDR1 and CDR2 from the germline V gene are SEHNR and FQNEAQ (reference sequence). In nucleotides, the CDR3 is TGTTCCAGCACCCCACCGGGACAATCCTACGAGCAGTACGTC. This codes for CSSTPPGQSYEQYV.

This clone showed up just a few times. V gene TRBV6-1 combines with J gene TRBJ2-1; D is unresolved. V lost 6 bases to trimming and J lost 4 bases, with 7 bases between them. The CDR3 sequence is 12 residues long. Germline CDR1 is MNHNS and CDR2 is SASEGT. The CDR3 here is CASSRKYNEQFF. CDR3 DNA: TGTGCCAGCAGCAGGAAATACAATGAGCAGTTCTTC.